This is a list of T cell receptor beta chains from one sample in a study of T cell repertoires in cytomegalovirus infection. TCRdb reprocessed the reads via MiXCR and lists one record per CDR3 protein. Of some 160,000 distinct CDR3 sequences listed, 17% are singletons. The sequencing sample was made of CD8+ T cells from PBMCs. The receptors shown here come from a human donor in good health (CMV status not recorded). Some clones in this sample may be carry-over from other donors' samples. Both conserved end residues are part of each CDR3. The D gene is left open where the match is weak. The size of a clone is reported for some rows only, either as once, few or many, or as a class for expanded clones.

d_call	v_call	j_call	clone_size	cdr3_aa	cdr3_nt
.	TRBV7-2	TRBJ2-3	many	CASSAATERAALRDTQYF	TGTGCCAGCAGCGCCGCAACGGAGCGGGCCGCGCTTCGGGATACGCAGTATTTT
.	TRBV27	TRBJ1-6	few	CASSLPGDYNSPLHF	TGTGCCAGCAGCCTCCCAGGGGATTATAATTCACCCCTCCACTTT
TRBD2	TRBV7-2	TRBJ2-2	.	CASSSGTTLTRTGELFF	TGTGCCAGCAGCTCCGGGACTACCCTAACCAGGACCGGGGAGCTGTTTTTT
TRBD1	TRBV28	TRBJ2-5	few	CASSTPGQGIRETQYF	TGTGCCAGCAGTACACCGGGACAGGGGATTCGGGAGACCCAGTACTTC
.	TRBV11-2	TRBJ2-5	few	CASSEVGGKTQYF	TGTGCCAGCAGCGAGGTGGGGGGCAAGACCCAGTACTTC
.	TRBV7-9	TRBJ1-5	.	CASSQEDSPDQPQHF	TGTGCCAGCAGCCAAGAAGATTCCCCCGATCAGCCCCAGCATTTT
TRBD1	TRBV7-8	TRBJ1-1	.	CASSLSRRGLKSTEAFF	TGTGCCAGCAGCTTATCTAGGAGGGGGCTAAAGAGCACTGAAGCTTTCTTT
.	TRBV7-9	TRBJ2-2	many	CASRRDRLSNTGELFF	TGTGCCAGCAGACGAGACAGGTTGTCGAACACCGGGGAGCTGTTTTTT
.	TRBV27	TRBJ1-6	few	CASSFYYRDNSPLHF	TGTGCCAGCAGTTTTTACTACAGGGATAATTCACCCCTCCACTTT
.	TRBV25-1	TRBJ2-5	few	CASSETEETQYF	TGTGCCAGCAGTGAAACAGAAGAGACCCAGTACTTC
.	TRBV28	TRBJ2-7	.	CASRLDRDNYEQYF	TGTGCCAGCAGGCTAGATCGGGACAACTACGAGCAGTACTTC
.	TRBV4-3	TRBJ2-5	.	CASSLLSGGSRETQYF	TGCGCCAGCAGCCTTCTCTCCGGGGGCTCCAGGGAGACCCAGTACTTC
TRBD1	TRBV27	TRBJ2-3	.	CASSPRQGRRTDTQYF	TGTGCCAGCAGTCCCCGACAGGGTCGGCGTACAGATACGCAGTATTTT
TRBD2	TRBV28	TRBJ2-7	.	CAAREGNHYEQYF	TGTGCCGCGCGGGAGGGCAACCACTACGAGCAGTACTTC
TRBD2	TRBV20-1	TRBJ2-1	few	CSARGLDSGSYRYEQFF	TGCAGTGCTAGGGGGTTGGATAGCGGGAGTTACCGCTATGAGCAGTTCTTC
.	TRBV20-1	TRBJ2-4	.	CSASPLMGKNIQYF	TGCAGTGCTAGCCCTCTCATGGGAAAAAACATTCAGTACTTC
.	TRBV15	TRBJ2-1	few	CATSRGEGSYNEQFF	TGTGCCACCAGCAGAGGAGAGGGCTCCTACAATGAGCAGTTCTTC
.	TRBV6-2/TRBV6-3	TRBJ2-1	few	CASSPLHNEQFF	TGTGCCAGCAGTCCCCTTCACAATGAGCAGTTCTTC
.	TRBV6-4	TRBJ2-2	.	CASSEGRVFPGELFF	TGTGCCAGCAGCGAGGGGCGTGTATTCCCCGGGGAGCTGTTTTTT
TRBD2	TRBV7-3	TRBJ2-3	few	CASSLLIPLAGGTDTQYF	TGTGCCAGCAGCTTACTTATACCCCTAGCGGGGGGAACAGATACGCAGTATTTT
TRBD1	TRBV29-1	TRBJ2-1	few	CSVTGDGYNEQFF	TGCAGCGTAACAGGGGATGGCTACAATGAGCAGTTCTTC
.	TRBV28	TRBJ1-4	.	CASSLSLVGGEKLFF	TGTGCCAGCAGTTTATCACTTGTCGGGGGGGAAAAACTGTTTTTT
TRBD2	TRBV6-8	TRBJ2-1	.	CASNPAGGLNEQFF	TGTGCCAGCAATCCAGCGGGAGGTTTGAATGAGCAGTTCTTC
.	TRBV7-3	TRBJ2-7	few	CASSFDAGPTYEQYF	TGTGCCAGCAGCTTTGACGCGGGACCTACCTACGAGCAGTACTTC
.	TRBV7-8	TRBJ1-6	.	CASSLDGRGFTPLHF	TGTGCCAGCAGCTTAGATGGCAGGGGATTTACACCCCTCCACTTT
TRBD2	TRBV19	TRBJ2-1	.	CASSIASSGGLGGNEQFF	TGTGCCAGTAGCATTGCTTCTTCCGGAGGACTAGGTGGCAATGAGCAGTTCTTC
.	TRBV4-3	TRBJ2-1	few	CASSQDNGQFYNEQFF	TGCGCCAGCAGCCAAGATAACGGACAATTCTACAATGAGCAGTTCTTC
.	TRBV4-1	TRBJ2-7	few	CASSHDRIGYEQYF	TGCGCCAGCAGCCATGACAGGATTGGCTACGAGCAGTACTTC